A single sample is the source of the 15 T cell receptor beta chains below, sequenced in a study of cytomegalovirus exposure and HLA in healthy donors. Repertoires were generated with immunoSEQ multiplex PCR, while TCRdb's copy carries only in-frame clones and drops some. Among about 270,000 clones, about 86% were seen once, and the ten largest hold roughly 1%. The sample consisted of PBMCs. Receptors originate from a young woman in good health and CMV-seronegative.

The V and J genes are TRBV2 and TRBJ1-1; TRBD1 matches 8 bases. The CDR3 runs to 12 residues. Germline V gene lookup returns CDR1 SNHLY and CDR2 FYNNEI. J gave up 8 bases and V 7 bases, and 6 bases lay outside the gene matches. In DNA form, the CDR3 reads TGTGCCAGCACCCAGGGACAGGAGGAAGCTTTCTTT. Protein: CASTQGQEEAFF.

The V and J genes are TRBV2 and TRBJ2-1; 8 bases are a match to TRBD2. The CDR3 contains 19 residues. V shed 4 bases and J 5 bases; nucleotides not matched to a gene: 19. Germline V lookup: CDR1 SNHLY, CDR2 FYNNEI. CDR3 bases: TGTGCCAGCAGTGGTCCCGATGGGGCGGGGGGTGGAGGGCACAATGAGCAGTTCTTC. As protein: CASSGPDGAGGGGHNEQFF.

As DNA, the CDR3 is TGCGCCAGCAGTGAGGGAGCGGGAGTAATTGAAGGCGATGAGCAGTTCTTC. This gives the protein CASSEGAGVIEGDEQFF. The chain combines TRBV10-1 with TRBJ2-1; 8 bases agree with TRBD2. Trimming removed 2 bases from V and 8 bases from J; junction bases left unmatched: 14. The CDR3 is 17 amino acids. Germline values: CDR1 WNHNN, CDR2 SYGVQD (reference sequence).

V is TRBV5-1 and J is TRBJ1-1; D is unresolved. Germline CDR1 reads SGHRS; CDR2 reads YFSETQ. V lost 0 bases and J 3 bases, leaving 3 bases between the germline ends. The CDR3 extends over 12 amino acids. CDR3 bases: TGCGCCAGCAGCTTGGCCGACACTGAAGCTTTCTTT. It is translated as CASSLADTEAFF.

The chain uses TRBV10-1 and TRBJ1-1; TRBD1 matches at 8 bases. The V segment lost 7 bases and the J segment 1 base; nucleotides outside the gene matches: 2. This CDR3 has 13 residues. Per the germline V gene, CDR1 is WNHNN and CDR2 is SYGVQD (reference sequence). In DNA form, the CDR3 reads TGCGCCAGCACTGGACAGGGGAACACTGAAGCTTTCTTT. The encoded protein is CASTGQGNTEAFF.

In its sample, this clone was seen a few times. The same CDR3 can be traced to other DNA sequences in this sample. The gene calls are TRBV6-6 and TRBJ1-5; D ambiguous. V was shortened by 6 bases and J by 4 bases, with 7 bases between the two germline ends. The CDR3 contains 12 residues. Looked up from germline, CDR1 is MNHNY and CDR2 is SVGAGI (reference sequence). The CDR3 bases are TGTGCCAGCAGATCTTCGAATCAGCCCCAGCATTTT. It is translated as CASRSSNQPQHF.

This clone appeared a few times. The rearrangement joins TRBV5-1 to TRBJ2-2; 7 positions match TRBD1. CDR1 and CDR2 (germline): SGHRS, YFSETQ. With 3 bases clipped from V and 5 bases from J, the junction kept 7 bases outside the gene matches. The CDR3 contains 15 residues. The CDR3 sequence: CASSSTGEGTGELFF. CDR3 nucleotides: TGCGCCAGCAGCTCAACAGGGGAAGGTACCGGGGAGCTGTTTTTT.

The rearrangement joins TRBV4-2 to TRBJ1-1; D is possibly TRBD1 (5 bases). Germline CDR1 LGHNA, CDR2 YNFKEQ. V lost 4 bases and J lost 4, with 16 bases in between. This CDR3 contains 15 residues. CDR3 sequence: CASSPPLPGGTEAFF. CDR3 nucleotides: TGTGCCAGCAGCCCCCCTCTCCCGGGGGGCACTGAAGCTTTCTTT.

J is TRBJ2-5 and V is TRBV4-2, with TRBD2 identical over 11 bases. This CDR3 spans 16 amino acids. From germline, CDR1 is LGHNA and CDR2 YNFKEQ. The V gene end was trimmed by 3 bases and the J gene end by 1 base; junction bases not matched to a gene: 4. CDR3 coding DNA: TGTGCCAGCAGCCACGGGACTAGCGGTATCCAAGAGACCCAGTACTTC. This gives the protein CASSHGTSGIQETQYF.

The CDR3 is CASRDAGGGYGYTF. The CDR3 DNA is TGTGCCAGCAGGGACGCAGGGGGTGGCTATGGCTACACCTTC. The rearrangement joins TRBV28 to TRBJ1-2, with TRBD1 identical over 7 bases. This CDR3 comprises 14 residues. V gave up 6 bases and J gave up 4 bases; unmatched junction bases: 8. The germline V gene has CDR1 MDHEN and CDR2 SYDVKM.

V is TRBV6-5 and J is TRBJ2-1; possible D gene TRBD2, 6 bases. The CDR3 runs 15 residues. Trimming took off 2 bases at V and 8 bases at J, with 16 bases between the two ends. Germline CDR1 and CDR2: MNHEY and SVGAGI. CDR3: CASSYDGSPDDEQFF. The CDR3 bases are TGTGCCAGCAGTTACGACGGGAGCCCCGACGATGAGCAGTTCTTC.

V and J are TRBV30 and TRBJ1-1; D remains unclear. This CDR3 comprises 13 residues. Germline loops: CDR1 GTSNPN, CDR2 SVGIG (reference sequence). V was clipped by 5 bases and J by 5 bases, with 15 bases between them. The chain's CDR3 is CAWGALAGTEAFF. As DNA, the CDR3 is TGTGCCTGGGGAGCCCTTGCGGGGACTGAAGCTTTCTTT.

This chain connects TRBV7-8 to TRBJ1-1, with 7 bases that match TRBD1. Trimming removed 4 bases from V and 3 bases from J; junction bases left unmatched: 8. This CDR3 spans 15 amino acids. Germline V CDR1 and CDR2: SGHVS, FQNEAQ. The CDR3: CASSSNTGAYTEAFF. As DNA, the CDR3 is TGTGCCAGCAGCTCCAATACAGGGGCCTACACTGAAGCTTTCTTT.

This clone turned up a few times. V is TRBV5-4 and J is TRBJ2-7; D perhaps matches TRBD2 (5 bases). Trimming left V 4 bases short and J 2 bases short, with 13 bases between. The germline gives CDR1 SGHNT, CDR2 YYREEE (reference sequence). This CDR3 has 14 residues. Written as DNA, the CDR3 is TGTGCCAGCAGCCTACGGACGGGAACCTACGAGCAGTACTTC. It codes for CASSLRTGTYEQYF. The entire variable domain, with the rest obtained from reference TRBV5-4 and TRBJ2-7, is as follows: ETGVTQSPTHLIKTRGQQVTLRCSSQSGHNTVSWYQQALGQGPQFIFQYYREEENGRGNFPPRFSGLQFPNYSSELNVNALELDDSALYLCASSLRTGTYEQYFGPGTRLTVT.

This clone was recorded only once. The chain links TRBV10-3 to TRBJ2-1; TRBD1 aligns across 11 bases. The CDR3 is made up of 15 amino acids. CDR1 ENHRY and CDR2 SYGVKD come from the germline V gene. V lost 6 bases, J lost 3 bases, and 4 bases stayed unmatched. The CDR3 region has the DNA TGTGCCATCAGCGGACAGGGGGCTATCTACAATGAGCAGTTCTTC. It codes for CAISGQGAIYNEQFF.